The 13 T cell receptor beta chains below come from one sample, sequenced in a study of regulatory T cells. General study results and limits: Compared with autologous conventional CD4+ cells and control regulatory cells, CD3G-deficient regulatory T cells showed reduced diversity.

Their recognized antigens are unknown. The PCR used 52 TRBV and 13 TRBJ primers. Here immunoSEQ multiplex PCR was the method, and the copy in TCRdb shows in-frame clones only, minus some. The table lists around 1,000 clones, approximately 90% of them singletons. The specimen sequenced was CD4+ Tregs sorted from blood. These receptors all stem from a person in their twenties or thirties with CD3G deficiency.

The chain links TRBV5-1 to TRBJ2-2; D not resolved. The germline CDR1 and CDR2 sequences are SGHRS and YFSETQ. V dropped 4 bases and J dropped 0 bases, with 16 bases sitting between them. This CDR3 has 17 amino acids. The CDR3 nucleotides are TGCGCCAGCAGCCCTTCGACGGAACCGGCGAACACCGGGGAGCTGTTTTTT. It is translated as CASSPSTEPANTGELFF.

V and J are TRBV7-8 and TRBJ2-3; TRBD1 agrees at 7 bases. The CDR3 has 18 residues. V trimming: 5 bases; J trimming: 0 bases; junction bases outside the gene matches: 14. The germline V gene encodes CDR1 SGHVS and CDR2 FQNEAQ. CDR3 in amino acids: CASSPRDRLSSSTDTQYF. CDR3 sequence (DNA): TGTGCCAGCAGCCCCCGGGACAGACTCTCTTCTAGCACAGATACGCAGTATTTT.

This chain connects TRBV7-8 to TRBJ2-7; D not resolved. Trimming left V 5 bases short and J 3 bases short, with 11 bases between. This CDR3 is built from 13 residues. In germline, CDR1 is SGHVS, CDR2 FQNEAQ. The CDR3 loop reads CASSQGPVYEQYF. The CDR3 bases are TGTGCCAGCAGCCAAGGACCTGTCTACGAGCAGTACTTC.

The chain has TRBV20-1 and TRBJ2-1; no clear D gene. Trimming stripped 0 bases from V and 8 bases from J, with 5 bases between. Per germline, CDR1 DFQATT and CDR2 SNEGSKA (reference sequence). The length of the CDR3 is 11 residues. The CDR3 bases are TGCAGTGCTAGAGATGCCTATGAGCAGTTCTTC. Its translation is CSARDAYEQFF.

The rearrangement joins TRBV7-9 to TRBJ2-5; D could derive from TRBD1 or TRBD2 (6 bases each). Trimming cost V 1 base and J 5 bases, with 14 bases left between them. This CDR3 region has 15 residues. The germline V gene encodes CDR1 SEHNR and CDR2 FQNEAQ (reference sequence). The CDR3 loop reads CASSLGIGGRETQYF. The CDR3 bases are TGTGCCAGCAGCTTAGGTATCGGGGGCCGGGAGACCCAGTACTTC.

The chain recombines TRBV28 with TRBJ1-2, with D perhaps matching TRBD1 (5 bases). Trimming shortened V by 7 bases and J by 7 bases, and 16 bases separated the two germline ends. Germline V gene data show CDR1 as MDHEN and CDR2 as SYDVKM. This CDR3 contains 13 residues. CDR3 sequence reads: CASMVGPVGGYTF. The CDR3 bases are TGTGCCAGCATGGTGGGGCCAGTCGGTGGCTACACCTTC.

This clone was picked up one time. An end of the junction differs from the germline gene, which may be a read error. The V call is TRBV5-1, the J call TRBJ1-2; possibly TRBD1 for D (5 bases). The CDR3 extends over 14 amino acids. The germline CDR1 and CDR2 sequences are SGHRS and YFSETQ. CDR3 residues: CVSSLAGDDYGYTF. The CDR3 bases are TGCGTCAGCAGCTTGGCGGGGGACGACTATGGCTACACCTTC.

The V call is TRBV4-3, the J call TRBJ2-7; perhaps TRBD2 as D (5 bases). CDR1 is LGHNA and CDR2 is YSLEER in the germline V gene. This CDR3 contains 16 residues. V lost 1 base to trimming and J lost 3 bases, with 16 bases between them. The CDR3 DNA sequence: TGCGCCAGCAGCCAAGCCTCGGGGAGAAGTATCTACGAGCAGTACTTC. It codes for CASSQASGRSIYEQYF.

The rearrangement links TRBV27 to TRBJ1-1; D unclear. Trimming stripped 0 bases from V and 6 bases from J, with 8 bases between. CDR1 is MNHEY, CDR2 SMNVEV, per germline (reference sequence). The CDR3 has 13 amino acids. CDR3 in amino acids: CASSLSVGAEAFF. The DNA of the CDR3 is TGTGCCAGCAGTTTATCGGTGGGCGCTGAAGCTTTCTTT.

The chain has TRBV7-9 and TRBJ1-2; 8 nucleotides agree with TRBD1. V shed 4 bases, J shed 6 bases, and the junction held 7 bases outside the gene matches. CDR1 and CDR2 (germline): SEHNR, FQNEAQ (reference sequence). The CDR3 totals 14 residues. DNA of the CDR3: TGTGCCAGCAGCTCGCTACAGGGGGAGGATGGCTACACCTTC. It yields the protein CASSSLQGEDGYTF.

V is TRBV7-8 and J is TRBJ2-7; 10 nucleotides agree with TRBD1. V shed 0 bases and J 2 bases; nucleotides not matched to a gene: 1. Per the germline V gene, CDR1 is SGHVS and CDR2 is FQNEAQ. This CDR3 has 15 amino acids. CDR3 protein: CASSLAGTGAYEQYF. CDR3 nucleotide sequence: TGTGCCAGCAGCTTAGCGGGGACAGGGGCCTACGAGCAGTACTTC. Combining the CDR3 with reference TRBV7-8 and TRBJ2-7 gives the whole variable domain GAGVSQSPRYKVAKRGQDVALRCDPISGHVSLFWYQQALGQGPEFLTYFQNEAQLDKSGLPSDRFFAERPEGSVSTLKIQRTQQEDSAVYLCASSLAGTGAYEQYFGPGTRLTVT.

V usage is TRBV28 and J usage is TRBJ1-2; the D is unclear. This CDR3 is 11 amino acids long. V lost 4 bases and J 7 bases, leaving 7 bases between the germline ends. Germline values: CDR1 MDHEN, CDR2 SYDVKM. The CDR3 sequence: CASSYKGGYTF. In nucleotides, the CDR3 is TGTGCCAGCAGTTATAAGGGTGGCTACACCTTC.

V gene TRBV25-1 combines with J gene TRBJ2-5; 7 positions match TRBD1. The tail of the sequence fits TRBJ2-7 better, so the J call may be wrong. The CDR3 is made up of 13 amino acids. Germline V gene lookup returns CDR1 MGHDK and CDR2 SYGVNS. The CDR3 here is CASTRDSMDEQYF. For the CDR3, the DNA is TGTGCCAGCACCCGGGACAGTATGGACGAGCAGTACTTC.